The 30 T cell receptor beta chains below all came from one sample that was sequenced in a study of shared clonotypes between healthy human individuals. The protocol was immunoSEQ multiplex PCR, while the TCRdb copy is restricted to in-frame clones and leaves out a portion. The table lists some 450,000 clones, more than 70% of them singletons. Specimen: PBMCs. These receptors all come from a woman between 35 and 50 years old in good health. Some clones in this sample may be carry-over from other donors' samples.

This chain connects TRBV28 to TRBJ1-2, with 8 nucleotides matching TRBD1. CDR3 size: 15 residues. Germline V gives CDR1 MDHEN, CDR2 SYDVKM. J gave up 2 bases and V 7 bases, and 9 bases lay outside the gene matches. CDR3 sequence: CASNLPGQANYGYTF. DNA of the CDR3: TGTGCCAGCAACCTACCGGGACAGGCAAACTATGGCTACACCTTC.

V usage is TRBV19 and J usage is TRBJ1-2, with TRBD1 matching 8 bases. This CDR3 is 14 amino acids long. V gave up 1 base and J gave up 4 bases; unmatched junction bases: 2. The germline V gene encodes CDR1 LNHDA and CDR2 SQIVND (reference sequence). The DNA for the CDR3 is TGTGCCAGTAGTATAGCCGACAGGGGCTATGGCTACACCTTC. Translated: CASSIADRGYGYTF.

Worth noting for this clone: Since a far larger clone is one base different, this is likely a read error. Distinct nucleotide sequences in the sample also encode this CDR3. The chain uses TRBV7-9 and TRBJ1-2; D may be TRBD1 (6 bases). The CDR3 is 14 amino acids. Germline values: CDR1 SEHNR, CDR2 FQNEAQ (reference sequence). For the CDR3, the DNA is TGTGCCAGCAGCTTAGCTACAGGGTACTACGGCTACACCTTC. Its protein product is CASSLATGYYGYTF.

This rearrangement joins TRBV7-9 to TRBJ2-7; 7 bases line up with TRBD1. Germline loops: CDR1 SEHNR, CDR2 FQNEAQ (reference sequence). The junction had 1 base not matched to a gene; V was cut back by 8 bases and J by 3 bases. This CDR3 comprises 11 residues. The CDR3 loop reads CASRDSYEQYF. CDR3 sequence (DNA): TGTGCCAGCCGGGACAGCTACGAGCAGTACTTC.

Only one count was recorded for this clone. The chain carries TRBV18 and TRBJ1-3; TRBD1 matches at 8 bases. J gave up 0 bases and V 3 bases, and 1 base lay outside the gene matches. The CDR3 spans 15 residues. Germline CDR1 and CDR2: KGHSH and LQKENI. CDR3 nucleotide sequence: TGTGCCAGCTCACCCAGGGGGCTCTCTGGAAACACCATATATTTT. The encoded protein is CASSPRGLSGNTIYF.

The chain links TRBV5-4 to TRBJ2-7, with TRBD2 identical over 11 bases. Germline V gene sequence: CDR1 SGHNT, CDR2 YYREEE (reference sequence). The CDR3 runs to 14 residues. The V and J ends lost 4 bases and 5 bases, in that order; junction bases with no gene match: 5. In DNA, the CDR3 is TGTGCCAGCAGCCGCACTAGCGGGAGAAACGAGCAGTACTTC. This translates into CASSRTSGRNEQYF.

The J gene is TRBJ2-1, the V gene TRBV29-1, with D perhaps given as TRBD1 or TRBD2 (5 bases each). The CDR3 length is 14 residues. The V end lost 5 bases, the J end lost 8 bases, and 19 bases lay between the germline ends. The germline CDR1 and CDR2 sequences are SQVTM and ANQGSEA. CDR3 coding DNA: TGCAGCGTTTCCTGGGGCGGGCAGTCCGATGAGCAGTTCTTC. Translated: CSVSWGGQSDEQFF.

The chain joins TRBV29-1 to TRBJ1-2, with D perhaps matching TRBD1 (5 bases). V was cut by 1 base and J by 4 bases, with 7 bases left in between. Germline V gene lookup returns CDR1 SQVTM and CDR2 ANQGSEA. The CDR3 has 12 residues. The CDR3 DNA reads TGCAGCGTTGAAGCACAGGCCTATGGCTACACCTTC. Its protein product is CSVEAQAYGYTF.

The chain joins TRBV6-4 to TRBJ2-3; perhaps TRBD2 as D (6 bases). This CDR3 has 13 residues. Germline V gene sequence: CDR1 MRHNA, CDR2 SNTAGT. Trimming left V 3 bases short and J 5 bases short, with 9 bases between. The CDR3 loop is CASSEEGGDTQYF. The CDR3 region has the DNA TGTGCCAGCAGTGAGGAGGGAGGAGATACGCAGTATTTT.

This clone was seen repeatedly, ten times or more. The CDR3 DNA reads TGTGCCAGCAGTGAAGTCCGATTCCAGGCCCAGCATTTT. Amino acid sequence: CASSEVRFQAQHF. This chain links TRBV2 with TRBJ1-5, with D hard to call. The CDR3 sequence is 13 residues long. V lost 1 base and J lost 11, with 12 bases in between. Looked up from germline, CDR1 is SNHLY and CDR2 is FYNNEI.

This rearrangement joins TRBV5-1 to TRBJ2-1, with unresolved D. This CDR3 has 14 amino acids. V was trimmed by 2 bases and J by 0 bases, leaving 6 bases between them. Germline assignment: CDR1 SGHRS and CDR2 YFSETQ. The CDR3 coding sequence is TGCGCCAGCAGCTTTGCGAACTCCTACAATGAGCAGTTCTTC. Protein: CASSFANSYNEQFF.

The chain employs TRBV18 and TRBJ1-5; the D is unclear. CDR3 size: 14 residues. Deletions cut 1 base from V and 7 bases from J, with 11 bases between. The germline V gene encodes CDR1 KGHSH and CDR2 LQKENI. The CDR3 sequence is CASSPRGVLQPQHF. DNA for the CDR3: TGTGCCAGCTCACCACGTGGGGTTCTCCAGCCCCAGCATTTT.

The chain couples TRBV9 to TRBJ2-3; the D is unclear. This CDR3 is 15 amino acids long. The germline V gene encodes CDR1 SGDLS and CDR2 YYNGEE. The V and J ends lost 4 bases and 6 bases respectively, with 18 bases between them. The CDR3 DNA reads as TGTGCCAGCAGCCCCTTTATACTTCCGGCGGATACGCAGTATTTT. Residues: CASSPFILPADTQYF.

Comments on this clone: It differs at one base from a far larger clone, so likely a read error. The chain joins TRBV15 to TRBJ1-2, with D possibly being TRBD1 (6 bases). This CDR3 comprises 15 residues. Germline V gene sequence: CDR1 LNHNV, CDR2 YYDKDF (reference sequence). CDR3 loop: CATSRETGNNYGCTF. The CDR3 DNA reads TGTGCCACCAGCAGAGAGACAGGAAATAACTATGGCTGCACCTTC. The full variable domain, with the rest looked up from reference TRBV15 and TRBJ1-2, is DAMVIQNPRYQVTQFGKPVTLSCSQTLNHNVMYWYQQKSSQAPKLLFHYYDKDFNNEADTPDNFQSRRPNTSFCFLDIRSPGLGDTAMYLCATSRETGNNYGCTFGSGTRLTVV.

As to this clone: A far more abundant clone sits one base away, making this likely a read error. The chain employs TRBV2 and TRBJ2-7; D not certain. The CDR3 extends over 14 amino acids. V lost 3 bases to trimming and J lost 5 bases, with 14 bases between them. Germline V gene lookup returns CDR1 SNHLY and CDR2 FYNNEI. CDR3 in amino acids: CASSDISESNEQYF. The CDR3 DNA sequence: TGTGCCAGCAGTGACATCAGCGAGAGCAACGAGCAGTACTTC.

CDR3 DNA: TGTGCCAGCCGGGACAATAACTACGAGCAGTACTTC. It translates to CASRDNNYEQYF. The chain employs TRBV25-1 and TRBJ2-7; perhaps TRBD1 as D (6 bases). CDR1 is MGHDK and CDR2 is SYGVNS in the germline V gene. V dropped 8 bases and J dropped 3 bases, with 11 bases sitting between them. The CDR3 runs 12 residues.

The chain links TRBV11-1 to TRBJ2-3; 7 bases line up with TRBD1. The germline V gene encodes CDR1 SGHAT and CDR2 FQDESV (reference sequence). The CDR3 covers 14 residues. Trimming at V came to 3 bases and at J to 0 bases, leaving 0 bases not matched to a gene. CDR3 bases: TGTGCCAGCAGCTTGGACAGGAGCACAGATACGCAGTATTTT. Its protein product is CASSLDRSTDTQYF.

In the case of this clone: A read error is possible here, since a much larger clone lies one base away. Other nucleotide sequences in the sample specify the same CDR3. The CDR3 DNA sequence: TGCGCCAGCAGCCAGGAGGGCGGGAGTGGCAATGAGCAGTTCTTC. Protein product: CASSQEGGSGNEQFF. The chain is built from TRBV7-3 and TRBJ2-1, with 7 bases aligning to TRBD2. The CDR3 spans 15 residues. Germline V gene data show CDR1 as SGHTA and CDR2 as FQGTGA.

The chain links TRBV5-1 to TRBJ2-5; tentative D call: TRBD2 (6 bases). The CDR3 covers 15 residues. Deletions cut 3 bases from V and 0 bases from J, with 12 bases between. Germline V lookup: CDR1 SGHRS, CDR2 YFSETQ. CDR3 coding DNA: TGCGCCAGCAGCTGGAGCGGGTTGTACCAAGAGACCCAGTACTTC. Translated, it gives CASSWSGLYQETQYF.

The chain recombines TRBV5-5 with TRBJ2-1; D is perhaps TRBD1 or TRBD2 (5 bases each). Trimming left V 5 bases short and J 4 bases short, with 19 bases between. The CDR3 has 16 amino acids. Germline lookup yields CDR1 SGHKS and CDR2 YYEKEE (reference sequence). The chain's CDR3 is CASRSRAGTDYNEQFF. The CDR3 DNA is TGTGCCAGCAGATCGCGCGCCGGGACGGATTACAATGAGCAGTTCTTC.

The chain couples TRBV5-4 to TRBJ2-7, with 8 positions matching TRBD2. V gave up 0 bases and J gave up 0 bases; unmatched junction bases: 5. This CDR3 contains 16 residues. Germline V gives CDR1 SGHNT, CDR2 YYREEE (reference sequence). CDR3 bases: TGTGCCAGCAGCTTGGTAATAGCGGGACCCTCCTACGAGCAGTACTTC. Translation: CASSLVIAGPSYEQYF.

The genes are TRBV19 and TRBJ2-1; 9 bases align to TRBD1. This CDR3 region has 15 residues. The V segment lost 7 bases and the J segment 8 bases; nucleotides outside the gene matches: 12. Per the germline V gene, CDR1 is LNHDA and CDR2 is SQIVND (reference sequence). CDR3 sequence: CASTRDRVVWYEQFF. CDR3 DNA: TGTGCCAGTACCCGGGACAGGGTTGTCTGGTATGAGCAGTTCTTC. Variable domain in full (rest from reference TRBV19 and TRBJ2-1): DGGITQSPKYLFRKEGQNVTLSCEQNLNHDAMYWYRQDPGQGLRLIYYSQIVNDFQKGDIAEGYSVSREKKESFPLTVTSAQKNPTAFYLCASTRDRVVWYEQFFGPGTRLTVL.

As concerns this clone: A far larger clone differs by one base, so this is likely a read error. Other DNA sequences within the sample encode an identical CDR3. The rearrangement uses TRBV6-1 and TRBJ1-4, with D tentatively TRBD1 (6 bases). Germline values: CDR1 MNHNS, CDR2 SASEGT. This CDR3 is 14 amino acids long. Deletions cut 7 bases from V and 8 bases from J, with 17 bases between. The CDR3 is CASTGTGLWEKLFF. CDR3 in DNA: TGTGCCAGCACCGGAACAGGGCTTTGGGAAAAACTGTTTTTT.

The chain recombines TRBV7-9 with TRBJ2-3; 12 bases agree with TRBD2. Looked up from germline, CDR1 is SEHNR and CDR2 is FQNEAQ (reference sequence). The CDR3 spans 18 residues. The V gene end was trimmed by 4 bases and the J gene end by 1 base; junction bases not matched to a gene: 9. The CDR3 loop is CASSWASGRASGTDTQYF. The CDR3 DNA reads as TGTGCCAGCAGCTGGGCTAGCGGGAGGGCCTCGGGCACAGATACGCAGTATTTT.

This clone appeared a few times. The V gene is TRBV4-3, the J gene TRBJ1-4; weak D call: TRBD1 (5 bases). The germline CDR1 and CDR2 sequences are LGHNA and YSLEER. The CDR3 sequence is 16 residues long. Trimming took off 3 bases at V and 0 bases at J, with 11 bases between the two ends. This CDR3 is CASSQNDRTTNEKLFF. CDR3 coding DNA: TGCGCCAGCAGCCAGAATGACAGAACAACTAATGAAAAACTGTTTTTT.

The chain uses TRBV7-2 and TRBJ2-5; 11 bases agree with TRBD2. CDR1 is SGHTA and CDR2 is FQGNSA in the germline V gene. After removal of 3 bases from V and 4 bases from J, the junction contained 10 bases not matched to a gene. CDR3 length: 17 amino acids. This chain's CDR3 is CASSFGPWLAGGETQYF. CDR3 DNA sequence: TGTGCCAGCAGCTTTGGCCCCTGGCTAGCGGGAGGAGAGACCCAGTACTTC.

The chain recombines TRBV18 with TRBJ2-1; D might be TRBD2 (5 bases). Germline V lookup: CDR1 KGHSH, CDR2 LQKENI. This CDR3 is 16 amino acids long. V was cut by 1 base and J by 5 bases, with 15 bases left in between. CDR3: CASSPRSGYYDNEQFF. Written as DNA, the CDR3 is TGTGCCAGCTCACCACGGAGCGGTTACTACGACAATGAGCAGTTCTTC.

V gene TRBV18 combines with J gene TRBJ1-2; TRBD1 is a possible D gene (5 bases). Germline V lookup: CDR1 KGHSH, CDR2 LQKENI. V lost 5 bases to trimming and J lost 2 bases, with 6 bases between them. The CDR3 is made up of 12 amino acids. In nucleotides, the CDR3 is TGTGCCAGCTCAGGGACCAACTATGGCTACACCTTC. Its translation is CASSGTNYGYTF.

The chain links TRBV7-6 to TRBJ1-1; D may be TRBD1 (6 bases). This CDR3 is built from 13 residues. Trimming left V 6 bases short and J 1 base short, with 9 bases between. Germline values: CDR1 SGHVS, CDR2 FNYEAQ. The CDR3 DNA sequence: TGTGCCAGCAGTAGGACAGAGAACACTGAAGCTTTCTTT. It yields the protein CASSRTENTEAFF.

This chain joins TRBV10-3 and TRBJ2-7; no firm D call. CDR1 is ENHRY and CDR2 is SYGVKD in the germline V gene. V shed 3 bases and J shed 4 bases, with 4 bases lying between them. The CDR3 contains 11 residues. For the CDR3, the DNA is TGTGCCATCAGTGAAGAATACGAGCAGTACTTC. Protein: CAISEEYEQYF.